The 7 T cell receptor beta chains listed next were all sequenced from one sample in a study of persistence of HIV-infected CD4 T cells. The stimulus was lysate of CMV-infected fibroblasts, approximately 9.6 ug/mL. Sorting of responding CD4+ T cells relied on upregulated CD40 ligand together with CD69. The libraries were made with immunoSEQ version 4 in survey mode. TCRdb's table, derived via immunoSEQ multiplex PCR, lists solely in-frame clones and lacks some. The sample yields fewer than 20,000 clones, 75% to 80% seen once. No antigen has been identified for these receptors. The sample here was CD4+ T cells sorted from PBMCs after roughly 17-hour stimulation, taken from a patient who received antiretroviral therapy. The receptors shown here come from an adult man with HIV who was CMV-seropositive.

This clone has only a few counts. The V gene is TRBV28, the J gene TRBJ2-5; TRBD1 matches 10 bases. CDR1 MDHEN and CDR2 SYDVKM come from the germline V gene. The trim removed 3 bases at V and 2 bases at J, leaving 3 bases unmatched. The CDR3 loop spans 15 amino acids. The CDR3, as DNA: TGTGCCAGCAGTTTGACAGGGGGCGGTCAAGAGACCCAGTACTTC. It specifies CASSLTGGGQETQYF.

V is TRBV15 and J is TRBJ2-7; D possibly corresponds to TRBD1 (5 bases). CDR1 and CDR2 (germline): LNHNV, YYDKDF (reference sequence). The germline V and J ends were trimmed by 1 base and 2 bases, with 9 bases remaining between them. CDR3 size: 14 residues. CDR3 residues: CATSRGDSAYEQYF. CDR3 in DNA: TGTGCCACCAGCAGAGGAGACAGCGCCTACGAGCAGTACTTC.

The chain carries TRBV15 and TRBJ2-1; TRBD1 is a possible D gene (5 bases). CDR3 length equals 14 residues. Germline CDR1 reads LNHNV; CDR2 reads YYDKDF (reference sequence). V was shortened by 2 bases and J by 5 bases, with 10 bases between the two germline ends. The CDR3: CATSRRTGNNEQFF. The CDR3 DNA is TGTGCCACCAGCAGACGTACAGGTAACAATGAGCAGTTCTTC.

This clone was observed a single time. V is TRBV18 and J is TRBJ2-1; 9 nucleotides agree with TRBD1. Trimming removed 4 bases from V and 5 bases from J; junction bases left unmatched: 6. CDR1 and CDR2 from the germline V gene are KGHSH and LQKENI. This CDR3 spans 15 amino acids. CDR3 loop: CASSLIRDRDNEQFF. The CDR3, as DNA: TGTGCCAGCTCACTAATCCGGGACAGGGACAATGAGCAGTTCTTC. Full variable domain (rest looked up from reference TRBV18 and TRBJ2-1): NAGVMQNPRHLVRRRGQEARLRCSPMKGHSHVYWYRQLPEEGLKFMVYLQKENIIDESGMPKERFSAEFPKEGPSILRIQQVVRGDSAAYFCASSLIRDRDNEQFFGPGTRLTVL.

This clone has just a few counts. The V and J genes are TRBV6-6 and TRBJ1-6; unclear D gene. Trimming left V 0 bases short and J 8 bases short, with 5 bases between. CDR3 length: 13 amino acids. Germline V CDR1 and CDR2: MNHNY, SVGAGI (reference sequence). CDR3 sequence reads: CASSYSADSPLHF. CDR3 coding DNA: TGTGCCAGCAGTTACTCGGCAGATTCACCCCTCCACTTT.

V gene TRBV19 combines with J gene TRBJ1-1, with D tentatively TRBD1 (6 bases). The CDR3 extends over 12 amino acids. The germline V and J ends were trimmed by 5 bases and 8 bases, with 12 bases remaining between them. In germline, CDR1 is LNHDA, CDR2 SQIVND (reference sequence). The CDR3 region is CASSPRGGEAFF. In DNA, the CDR3 is TGTGCCAGTAGTCCTAGGGGGGGGGAAGCTTTCTTT.

The chain has TRBV7-9 and TRBJ2-3; the match to TRBD1 covers 8 bases. The CDR3 runs 15 residues. The ends lost 5 bases at V and 2 bases at J; junction bases unmatched: 6. The germline V gene has CDR1 SEHNR and CDR2 FQNEAQ (reference sequence). The CDR3 nucleotides are TGTGCCAGCAGCATTGGGGGACAGGCCACAGATACGCAGTATTTT. Its translation: CASSIGGQATDTQYF.